The 26 T cell receptor beta chains below were found in one sample sequenced in a study of cytomegalovirus exposure and HLA in healthy donors (dated by TCRdb to 2016 to 2017). The receptor library was made with the immunoSEQ multiplex PCR assay. The table was pulled from immuneACCESS by TCRdb, which kept in-frame rearrangements only. Such tables lose some clones; where checked, under half of the loss comes from unresolved V genes, and the rest has no known cause. A total of some 260,000 clones appear in this sample, roughly 88% of them only once. 3.1% of the sample is in the top ten clones. The sequenced sample consisted of PBMCs. The receptors derive from a woman in her 30s in good health and CMV-seronegative.

The rearrangement uses TRBV19 and TRBJ2-2; 7 nucleotides line up with TRBD1. V shed 6 bases, J shed 2 bases, and the junction held 9 bases outside the gene matches. Germline CDR1 and CDR2: LNHDA and SQIVND (reference sequence). This CDR3 contains 16 residues. This chain's CDR3 is CASRPPGQKNTGELFF. The CDR3 DNA is TGTGCCAGTAGACCCCCGGGACAGAAAAACACCGGGGAGCTGTTTTTT.

J is TRBJ1-4 and V is TRBV7-8; D remains ambiguous. Germline V gives CDR1 SGHVS, CDR2 FQNEAQ. The CDR3 is 15 residues long. The germline V and J ends were trimmed by 1 base and 5 bases, with 11 bases remaining between them. CDR3 sequence: CASSLDLTVNEKLFF. For the CDR3, the DNA is TGTGCCAGCAGCTTAGATCTCACAGTAAATGAAAAACTGTTTTTT.

The chain couples TRBV5-1 to TRBJ2-3; D possibly corresponds to TRBD1 (6 bases). CDR1 and CDR2 (germline): SGHRS, YFSETQ. V was pared by 5 bases and J by 0 bases, with 13 bases between. There are 15 residues in the CDR3. CDR3 protein: CASSGGAASTDTQYF. The CDR3 coding sequence is TGCGCCAGCAGTGGGGGCGCTGCTAGCACAGATACGCAGTATTTT.

V and J are TRBV19 and TRBJ1-2, with D possibly being TRBD1 (5 bases). V lost 0 bases, J lost 6 bases, and 14 bases lay in between. CDR1 is LNHDA, CDR2 SQIVND, per germline (reference sequence). The CDR3 has 15 amino acids. The DNA for the CDR3 is TGTGCCAGTAGTATAGACCGGGACTTCTTGGATGGCTACACCTTC. Protein sequence: CASSIDRDFLDGYTF.

The chain uses TRBV27 and TRBJ2-7; 10 bases agree with TRBD1. The CDR3 loop spans 14 amino acids. CDR1 is MNHEY and CDR2 is SMNVEV in the germline V gene (reference sequence). After removal of 7 bases from V and 2 bases from J, the junction contained 5 bases not matched to a gene. The CDR3 region is CASKQGQGAYEQYF. The DNA of the CDR3 is TGTGCCAGCAAGCAAGGACAGGGGGCCTACGAGCAGTACTTC.

The chain carries TRBV6-5 and TRBJ1-3; tentatively, D is TRBD1 (6 bases). This CDR3 spans 15 amino acids. Deletions cut 5 bases from V and 2 bases from J, with 13 bases between. Germline values: CDR1 MNHEY, CDR2 SVGAGI. The CDR3 DNA sequence: TGTGCCAGCAGTAAAGGACAGTTTACTGGAAACACCATATATTTT. It translates to CASSKGQFTGNTIYF.

The chain is built from TRBV28 and TRBJ2-7; D unclear. Trimming left V 6 bases short and J 8 bases short, with 17 bases between. This CDR3 has 13 residues. Germline V gene data show CDR1 as MDHEN and CDR2 as SYDVKM. The CDR3 loop is CASRDKSKFQQYF. CDR3 sequence (DNA): TGTGCCAGCAGAGACAAGTCTAAGTTCCAGCAGTACTTC.

This chain links TRBV27 with TRBJ2-7, with TRBD1 identical over 12 bases. The CDR3 sequence is 13 residues long. V lost 3 bases to trimming and J lost 12 bases; unmatched junction nucleotides: 6. The germline CDR1 and CDR2 sequences are MNHEY and SMNVEV (reference sequence). DNA of the CDR3: TGTGCCAGCAGTTTGGGACAGGGGGCTCTGCGGTACTTC. Translation gives CASSLGQGALRYF.

This clone appeared a few times. The J gene is TRBJ2-7, the V gene TRBV7-2; 12 nucleotides line up with TRBD2. Germline V CDR1 and CDR2: SGHTA, FQGNSA. CDR3 length: 17 amino acids. The junction had 11 bases not matched to a gene; V was cut back by 5 bases and J by 3 bases. CDR3 in DNA: TGTGCCAGCAGCCCTGGACTAGCGGGGCCGAATCACTACGAGCAGTACTTC. Its translation: CASSPGLAGPNHYEQYF.

J is TRBJ2-2 and V is TRBV19; D is perhaps TRBD1 (5 bases). The ends were cut back, 7 bases at V and 3 bases at J, with 9 bases in the middle. The CDR3 consists of 13 residues. From germline, CDR1 is LNHDA and CDR2 SQIVND (reference sequence). Written as DNA, the CDR3 is TGTGCCAGTAACGAAGGGGACACCGGGGAGCTGTTTTTT. As protein: CASNEGDTGELFF.

The chain links TRBV7-9 to TRBJ2-5; possibly TRBD1 or TRBD2 for D (5 bases each). CDR1 SEHNR and CDR2 FQNEAQ come from the germline V gene (reference sequence). Between the trimmed V and J ends, which lost 7 bases and 5 bases, there was a span of 14 bases. CDR3 size: 13 residues. DNA of the CDR3: TGTGCCAGCACCCCGATGGGACCCGAGACCCAGTACTTC. It encodes CASTPMGPETQYF. Full variable domain (outside the CDR3, taken from reference TRBV7-9 and TRBJ2-5): DTGVSQNPRHKITKRGQNVTFRCDPISEHNRLYWYRQTLGQGPEFLTYFQNEAQLEKSRLLSDRFSAERPKGSFSTLEIQRTEQGDSAMYLCASTPMGPETQYFGPGTRLLVL.

The rearrangement uses TRBV30 and TRBJ2-1; D might be TRBD1 or TRBD2, each matching 5 bases. The CDR3 runs to 12 residues. CDR1 and CDR2 from the germline V gene are GTSNPN and SVGIG (reference sequence). The V gene lost 5 bases and the J gene lost 8 bases, with 13 bases spanning the gap. The CDR3 loop is CAWGDRVDEQFF. The CDR3 DNA is TGTGCCTGGGGGGACCGGGTGGATGAGCAGTTCTTC.

This chain connects TRBV28 to TRBJ1-4; D not resolved. CDR1 is MDHEN and CDR2 is SYDVKM in the germline V gene. V lost 8 bases and J lost 8, with 6 bases in between. This CDR3 has 10 amino acids. The CDR3 region is CASGREKLFF. Written as DNA, the CDR3 is TGTGCCAGCGGGAGGGAAAAACTGTTTTTT.

V is TRBV19 and J is TRBJ2-2, with TRBD1 matching over 9 bases. The CDR3 is 16 amino acids. Per germline, CDR1 LNHDA and CDR2 SQIVND (reference sequence). V dropped 1 base and J dropped 2; count of bases not matched to a gene: 2. In nucleotides, the CDR3 is TGTGCCAGTAGTATAGGGACAGGGGCTAACACCGGGGAGCTGTTTTTT. Protein: CASSIGTGANTGELFF.

This sequence joins TRBV11-3 and TRBJ2-7; D perhaps matches TRBD2 (5 bases). The V end was cut by 3 bases, the J end by 7 bases, with 16 bases between. The germline gives CDR1 SGHNT, CDR2 YENEEA. This CDR3 has 14 amino acids. The CDR3 reads CASSLLGGYGEQYF. In DNA, the CDR3 is TGTGCCAGCAGCTTGTTGGGCGGGTACGGAGAGCAGTACTTC.

The J gene is TRBJ2-3, the V gene TRBV4-3, with 9 bases lining up with TRBD2. The V and J ends lost 1 base and 4 bases, in that order; junction bases with no gene match: 3. CDR1 is LGHNA, CDR2 YSLEER, per germline. The CDR3 totals 15 residues. The CDR3 protein is CASSQVVAGADTQYF. CDR3 nucleotide sequence: TGCGCCAGCAGCCAAGTGGTAGCGGGAGCAGATACGCAGTATTTT.

The chain couples TRBV7-9 to TRBJ2-6; tentative D call: TRBD1 (6 bases). Trimming pared 5 bases from V and 3 bases from J, leaving 17 bases between. The CDR3 totals 17 residues. Germline loops: CDR1 SEHNR, CDR2 FQNEAQ (reference sequence). CDR3 loop: CASSGTLSLGGANVLTF. DNA for the CDR3: TGTGCCAGCAGCGGGACACTAAGTTTGGGTGGGGCCAACGTCCTGACTTTC.

The chain couples TRBV7-9 to TRBJ2-6; 9 positions agree with TRBD2. The CDR3 sequence is 18 residues long. Germline CDR1 reads SEHNR; CDR2 reads FQNEAQ (reference sequence). V dropped 5 bases and J dropped 0; count of bases not matched to a gene: 8. CDR3 DNA: TGTGCCAGCAGCCCTTTAGCGGGAGTTAACTCTGGGGCCAACGTCCTGACTTTC. Encoded protein: CASSPLAGVNSGANVLTF.

This chain uses TRBV30 with TRBJ1-5; TRBD1 matches 8 bases. Germline lookup yields CDR1 GTSNPN and CDR2 SVGIG (reference sequence). There are 14 residues in the CDR3. Trimming cost V 0 bases and J 6 bases; bases outside gene matches: 4. The CDR3 DNA is TGTGCCTGGAGTGTCGGACAGGGCGGTCAGCCCCAGCATTTT. Protein: CAWSVGQGGQPQHF.

The gene calls are TRBV27 and TRBJ2-1; D is ambiguous. Trimming removed 6 bases from V and 6 bases from J, with 12 bases in between. CDR1 and CDR2 from the germline V gene are MNHEY and SMNVEV (reference sequence). The CDR3 spans 13 residues. Written as DNA, the CDR3 is TGTGCCAGCAGCCATAAGGTCCCCAATGAGCAGTTCTTC. Translated: CASSHKVPNEQFF.

This rearrangement joins TRBV9 to TRBJ1-1; unclear D gene. Between the trimmed V and J ends, which lost 4 bases and 0 bases, there was a span of 13 bases. CDR1 is SGDLS, CDR2 YYNGEE, per germline. This CDR3 spans 15 amino acids. CDR3 sequence: CASSPTHSLNTEAFF. CDR3 nucleotides: TGTGCCAGCAGCCCCACGCACAGTTTGAACACTGAAGCTTTCTTT.

This sequence joins TRBV6-1 and TRBJ2-7; D remains unclear. The V end was cut by 6 bases, the J end by 2 bases, with 5 bases between. This CDR3 is built from 11 residues. Looked up from germline, CDR1 is MNHNS and CDR2 is SASEGT. As DNA, the CDR3 is TGTGCCAGCAGCCTGACCTACGAGCAGTACTTC. This encodes CASSLTYEQYF.

V and J are TRBV5-1 and TRBJ2-7, with D hard to call. The ends were cut back, 3 bases at V and 2 bases at J, with 15 bases in the middle. Germline CDR1 SGHRS, CDR2 YFSETQ. This CDR3 spans 15 amino acids. The CDR3 protein is CASSSDPTSPYEQYF. The CDR3 DNA sequence: TGCGCCAGCAGCTCGGACCCTACAAGTCCCTACGAGCAGTACTTC. The entire variable domain, with the rest obtained from reference TRBV5-1 and TRBJ2-7, is as follows: KAGVTQTPRYLIKTRGQQVTLSCSPISGHRSVSWYQQTPGQGLQFLFEYFSETQRNKGNFPGRFSGRQFSNSRSEMNVSTLELGDSALYLCASSSDPTSPYEQYFGPGTRLTVT.

This chain joins TRBV19 and TRBJ1-5; D ambiguous. The CDR3 contains 15 residues. From germline, CDR1 is LNHDA and CDR2 SQIVND (reference sequence). V lost 7 bases to trimming and J lost 0 bases, with 13 bases between them. CDR3 sequence: CASTHGLLSNQPQHF. For the CDR3, the DNA is TGTGCCAGTACCCATGGGCTCCTTAGCAATCAGCCCCAGCATTTT.

This chain links TRBV6-5 with TRBJ1-3; tentative D call: TRBD1 (5 bases). Trimming pared 2 bases from V and 6 bases from J, leaving 17 bases between. Per germline, CDR1 MNHEY and CDR2 SVGAGI. The CDR3 has 16 residues. The chain's CDR3 is CASSYGTTAPLNTIYF. The CDR3 DNA reads TGTGCCAGCAGTTACGGCACGACAGCTCCCTTAAACACCATATATTTT.

The chain is built from TRBV7-3 and TRBJ2-5; 7 bases are shared with TRBD2. Germline assignment: CDR1 SGHTA and CDR2 FQGTGA. The junction had 10 bases not matched to a gene; V was cut back by 6 bases and J by 3 bases. CDR3 size: 15 residues. CDR3 amino acids: CASSYNGGREETQYF. In DNA, the CDR3 is TGTGCCAGCAGTTATAACGGTGGGAGGGAAGAGACCCAGTACTTC.